Listed below are T cell receptor beta chains from one sample, sequenced in a study of identical twins. In TCRdb, the 5' RACE reads were re-called with MiXCR into one record per CDR3 protein. The sample shows hundreds of thousands of distinct CDR3 sequences, approximately 13% of them seen only once. A further study also used this sample, focusing on yellow fever vaccine responses in identical twins.

The sequencing input was PBMCs. Every receptor here comes from a woman aged 18-30 years in good health. CDR3s include the opening cysteine and the closing phenylalanine or tryptophan. D genes are given only for firm matches. The listing skips clone size in some rows; elsewhere it reads once, few, many or a size class.

d_call: .; clone_size: .; j_call: TRBJ2-1; v_call: TRBV3-1; cdr3_aa: CASSQVGVGYNEQFF; cdr3_nt: TGTGCCAGCAGCCAAGTGGGAGTGGGCTACAATGAGCAGTTCTTC
d_call: TRBD1; clone_size: few; j_call: TRBJ1-5; v_call: TRBV20-1; cdr3_aa: CSARDGRQGVNQPQHF; cdr3_nt: TGCAGTGCTAGAGATGGAAGACAGGGAGTCAATCAGCCCCAGCATTTT
d_call: TRBD1; clone_size: few; j_call: TRBJ1-2; v_call: TRBV7-2; cdr3_aa: CASSRDRIYGYTF; cdr3_nt: TGTGCCAGCAGCCGGGACAGGATCTATGGCTACACCTTC
d_call: .; clone_size: few; j_call: TRBJ2-5; v_call: TRBV28; cdr3_aa: CASSPGRAEGTQYF; cdr3_nt: TGTGCCAGCAGCCCCGGACGGGCTGAGGGGACCCAGTACTTC
d_call: TRBD1; clone_size: many; j_call: TRBJ1-1; v_call: TRBV3-1; cdr3_aa: CASSQRDRNTEAFF; cdr3_nt: TGTGCCAGCAGCCAACGGGACAGGAACACTGAAGCTTTCTTT
d_call: .; clone_size: few; j_call: TRBJ2-5; v_call: TRBV7-9; cdr3_aa: CASSLVSAHGKETQYF; cdr3_nt: TGTGCCAGCAGCTTAGTTTCTGCTCATGGTAAAGAGACCCAGTACTTC
d_call: TRBD1; clone_size: few; j_call: TRBJ1-1; v_call: TRBV27; cdr3_aa: CASSPLGQGTEAFF; cdr3_nt: TGTGCCAGCAGTCCTTTGGGACAGGGAACTGAAGCTTTCTTT
d_call: .; clone_size: few; j_call: TRBJ2-2; v_call: TRBV12-3/TRBV12-4; cdr3_aa: CASSLNRKNTGELFF; cdr3_nt: TGTGCCAGCAGTTTAAATCGAAAGAACACCGGGGAGCTGTTTTTT
d_call: TRBD2; clone_size: many; j_call: TRBJ2-3; v_call: TRBV20-1; cdr3_aa: CSARHRTSSSDTQYF; cdr3_nt: TGCAGTGCTAGACATCGGACTAGCAGTTCAGATACGCAGTATTTT
d_call: TRBD1; clone_size: few; j_call: TRBJ2-2; v_call: TRBV3-1; cdr3_aa: CASSHGQGHTGELFF; cdr3_nt: TGTGCCAGCAGCCATGGACAGGGGCACACCGGGGAGCTGTTTTTT
d_call: TRBD1; clone_size: many; j_call: TRBJ2-2; v_call: TRBV12-3/TRBV12-4; cdr3_aa: CASSFRGRGELFF; cdr3_nt: TGTGCCAGCAGTTTCAGGGGGCGCGGGGAGCTGTTTTTT
d_call: TRBD2; clone_size: few; j_call: TRBJ2-3; v_call: TRBV15; cdr3_aa: CATSRETSGRADTQYF; cdr3_nt: TGTGCCACCAGCAGAGAAACTAGCGGGAGGGCAGATACGCAGTATTTT
d_call: .; clone_size: few; j_call: TRBJ1-5; v_call: TRBV7-8; cdr3_aa: CASSLNLQPQHF; cdr3_nt: TGTGCCAGCAGCCTCAACCTCCAACCCCAGCATTTT
d_call: TRBD2; clone_size: .; j_call: TRBJ2-1; v_call: TRBV3-1; cdr3_aa: CASSRAGVNEQFF; cdr3_nt: TGTGCCAGCAGCCGGGCGGGGGTTAATGAGCAGTTCTTC
d_call: TRBD2; clone_size: few; j_call: TRBJ2-3; v_call: TRBV20-1; cdr3_aa: CSARGIGVSGGRSSTDTQYF; cdr3_nt: TGCAGTGCTAGAGGAATCGGGGTTAGCGGGGGGCGATCTAGCACAGATACGCAGTATTTT
d_call: TRBD1; clone_size: .; j_call: TRBJ2-5; v_call: TRBV3-1; cdr3_aa: CASSQGDRAYF; cdr3_nt: TGTGCCAGCAGCCAAGGAGACAGGGCCTACTTC
d_call: .; clone_size: .; j_call: TRBJ2-7; v_call: TRBV7-2; cdr3_aa: CASSLGGLGRYEQYF; cdr3_nt: TGTGCCAGCAGCTTAGGGGGGCTAGGCCGCTACGAGCAGTACTTC
d_call: .; clone_size: many; j_call: TRBJ1-2; v_call: TRBV5-1; cdr3_aa: CASSSGTNSGYTF; cdr3_nt: TGCGCCAGCAGTTCCGGGACGAACAGTGGCTACACCTTC
d_call: .; clone_size: .; j_call: TRBJ2-1; v_call: TRBV12-3/TRBV12-4; cdr3_aa: CASSFRLGYREGFNEQFF; cdr3_nt: TGTGCCAGCAGTTTTCGGCTAGGGTACAGGGAAGGTTTCAATGAGCAGTTCTTC
d_call: .; clone_size: .; j_call: TRBJ2-7; v_call: TRBV12-3/TRBV12-4; cdr3_aa: CASTMTETSPHEQYF; cdr3_nt: TGTGCCAGCACTATGACAGAGACCAGTCCTCACGAGCAGTACTTC
d_call: .; clone_size: .; j_call: TRBJ2-5; v_call: TRBV4-1; cdr3_aa: CASSQERGRAGRETQYF; cdr3_nt: TGCGCCAGCAGCCAAGAAAGGGGGAGGGCAGGGAGAGAGACCCAGTACTTC
d_call: .; clone_size: .; j_call: TRBJ2-5; v_call: TRBV7-2; cdr3_aa: CASSWDNQNTQYF; cdr3_nt: TGTGCCAGCAGCTGGGACAATCAGAATACCCAGTACTTC
d_call: TRBD1; clone_size: .; j_call: TRBJ1-2; v_call: TRBV7-2; cdr3_aa: CASSAGGTGQLYGYTF; cdr3_nt: TGTGCCAGCAGCGCGGGAGGGACAGGGCAGCTCTATGGCTACACCTTC
d_call: TRBD2; clone_size: .; j_call: TRBJ2-5; v_call: TRBV5-1; cdr3_aa: CASSLGVAGEVETQYF; cdr3_nt: TGCGCCAGCAGCTTGGGGGTAGCGGGAGAGGTGGAGACCCAGTACTTC
d_call: .; clone_size: .; j_call: TRBJ1-3; v_call: TRBV29-1; cdr3_aa: CSVPDGSGNTIYF; cdr3_nt: TGCAGCGTTCCGGACGGCTCTGGAAACACCATATATTTT
d_call: TRBD2; clone_size: .; j_call: TRBJ2-3; v_call: TRBV7-8; cdr3_aa: CASSLTSGVPPDTQYF; cdr3_nt: TGTGCCAGCAGCTTAACTAGCGGGGTGCCACCAGATACGCAGTATTTT
d_call: .; clone_size: .; j_call: TRBJ2-1; v_call: TRBV5-1; cdr3_aa: CASSQQALTYNEQFF; cdr3_nt: TGCGCCAGCAGCCAACAAGCGTTAACCTACAATGAGCAGTTCTTC
d_call: .; clone_size: .; j_call: TRBJ1-2; v_call: TRBV28; cdr3_aa: CASSPVPRALSNYGYTF; cdr3_nt: TGTGCCAGCAGCCCCGTCCCCAGGGCCCTATCGAACTATGGCTACACCTTC
d_call: .; clone_size: many; j_call: TRBJ2-1; v_call: TRBV29-1; cdr3_aa: CSVVGYLEQFF; cdr3_nt: TGCAGCGTTGTTGGTTACCTAGAGCAGTTCTTC
d_call: TRBD1; clone_size: many; j_call: TRBJ1-6; v_call: TRBV6-1; cdr3_aa: CASSILGQGDSPLHF; cdr3_nt: TGTGCCAGCAGCATATTAGGACAGGGGGATTCACCCCTCCACTTT
d_call: .; clone_size: .; j_call: TRBJ2-1; v_call: TRBV20-1; cdr3_aa: CSAPKGTPLSNEQFF; cdr3_nt: TGCAGTGCTCCTAAAGGGACTCCTCTCTCCAATGAGCAGTTCTTC